This T cell receptor beta chain was documented in a study of T cell repertoires in ileal Crohn's disease. General observations from the study: Endoscopy was done a median around 6.4 months after surgery.

The time point was: neoterminal ileum biopsy at postoperative endoscopy, about 6 months after surgery. In regard to this clone: Antigen: not known.

Only in-frame clones appear in the TCRdb table, and some are missing; sequencing was by immunoSEQ multiplex PCR. Altogether roughly 60,000 clones are present, about 89% being singletons, with the ten largest covering roughly 1.9%. The V and J ends lost 6 bases and 8 bases, in that order; junction bases with no gene match: 5. The CDR3 is 12 residues long. Germline-derived CDR1 and CDR2 are SQVTM and ANQGSEA. Specimen: ileal tissue. The V gene is TRBV29-1, the J gene TRBJ1-3; the match to TRBD1 covers 9 bases. The sequence derives from an adult with Crohn's disease. The CDR3: CSVTRQGDTIYF. The CDR3 coding sequence is TGCAGCGTCACAAGACAGGGGGACACCATATATTTT.